These 32 T cell receptor beta chains were sequenced from one sample in a study of CD8+ T cells in alopecia areata. cDNA reverse transcribed from extracted RNA served as the sequencing template. Using immunoSEQ multiplex PCR, the repertoire was profiled, and TCRdb retains in-frame clones only, with some absent. Of under 350,000 clones listed, roughly 64% were seen once; the top ten hold around 1.7%. Treatment noted: oral pan-JAK inhibitor, 5-10 mg twice daily. The starting material was CD4+ T cells sorted from blood, obtained at week 24, from a patient treated with tofacitinib. Receptor source: a human donor with alopecia areata.

For the CDR3, the DNA is TGCGCCAGCAGCGTGGGACCAGGCTCCTACGAGCAGTACTTC. As protein: CASSVGPGSYEQYF. V usage is TRBV5-1 and J usage is TRBJ2-7; the D call may be TRBD1 or TRBD2 (5 bases each). Germline CDR1 reads SGHRS; CDR2 reads YFSETQ. V lost 4 bases and J 0 bases, leaving 11 bases between the germline ends. This CDR3 is built from 14 residues.

The chain combines TRBV2 with TRBJ2-7, with 7 bases that match TRBD1. The CDR3 length is 14 residues. The V gene's germline CDR1 is SNHLY and CDR2 FYNNEI. V shed 4 bases, J shed 8 bases, and the junction held 11 bases outside the gene matches. The CDR3 nucleotides are TGTGCCAGCAGTGGTGGGACAGACCGTATGAAGCAGTACTTC. It is translated as CASSGGTDRMKQYF.

The chain carries TRBV4-1 and TRBJ1-2; D is perhaps TRBD1 (6 bases). Per the germline V gene, CDR1 is MGHRA and CDR2 is YSYEKL. The CDR3 is 17 residues long. Trimming left V 1 base short and J 3 bases short, with 18 bases between. This CDR3 is CASSQVAPRGGDYGYTF. DNA for the CDR3: TGCGCCAGCAGCCAAGTCGCCCCCAGGGGCGGCGACTATGGCTACACCTTC.

The chain recombines TRBV29-1 with TRBJ1-1; no firm D call. Germline V lookup: CDR1 SQVTM, CDR2 ANQGSEA. V was clipped by 4 bases and J by 5 bases, with 14 bases between them. The CDR3 has 13 residues. CDR3 DNA sequence: TGCAGCGTTGTTTCCACTCTTGGAACTGAAGCTTTCTTT. This gives the protein CSVVSTLGTEAFF.

The chain combines TRBV2 with TRBJ2-7; D remains unclear. The length of the CDR3 is 11 residues. Germline V gene sequence: CDR1 SNHLY, CDR2 FYNNEI. V was pared by 6 bases and J by 3 bases, with 6 bases between. The CDR3, as DNA: TGTGCCAGCAGACGGAGCTACGAGCAGTACTTC. It encodes CASRRSYEQYF.

In its sample, this clone was seen a few times. The rearrangement joins TRBV29-1 to TRBJ2-7; tentatively, D is TRBD1 (5 bases). The CDR3 sequence is 13 residues long. Looked up from germline, CDR1 is SQVTM and CDR2 is ANQGSEA. V shed 1 base and J shed 3 bases, with 10 bases lying between them. This CDR3 is CSVEGDRDYEQYF. CDR3 sequence (DNA): TGCAGCGTTGAAGGTGACAGAGACTACGAGCAGTACTTC.

CDR3 sequence reads: CASSFQSGGSVGYTF. CDR3 in DNA: TGTGCCAGCAGCTTTCAGTCAGGAGGCTCAGTGGGCTACACCTTC. The rearrangement uses TRBV7-8 and TRBJ1-2; D unclear. CDR3 length: 15 residues. Germline loops: CDR1 SGHVS, CDR2 FQNEAQ. V was shortened by 3 bases and J by 8 bases, with 19 bases between the two germline ends. The whole variable domain, remainder taken from reference TRBV7-8 and TRBJ1-2, is GAGVSQSPRYKVAKRGQDVALRCDPISGHVSLFWYQQALGQGPEFLTYFQNEAQLDKSGLPSDRFFAERPEGSVSTLKIQRTQQEDSAVYLCASSFQSGGSVGYTFGSGTRLTVV.

Notes on this clone: Additional DNA sequences in this sample encode the identical CDR3. The V call is TRBV30, the J call TRBJ1-1, with D possibly matching TRBD1 (6 bases). Trimming stripped 5 bases from V and 0 bases from J, with 7 bases between. CDR1 and CDR2 from the germline V gene are GTSNPN and SVGIG (reference sequence). CDR3 length: 12 residues. This chain's CDR3 is CAWDRLNTEAFF. The CDR3 nucleotides are TGTGCCTGGGACAGGTTGAACACTGAAGCTTTCTTT. The full variable domain, completed using reference TRBV30 and TRBJ1-1, is SQTIHQWPATLVQPVGSPLSLECTVEGTSNPNLYWYRQAAGRGLQLLFYSVGIGQISSEVPQNLSASRPQDRQFILSSKKLLLSDSGFYLCAWDRLNTEAFFGQGTRLTVV.

CDR3: CATSRGTGDSNQPQHF. CDR3 nucleotides: TGTGCCACCAGCAGAGGGACAGGGGATAGCAATCAGCCCCAGCATTTT. V is TRBV15 and J is TRBJ1-5; TRBD1 matches 9 bases. V trimming: 1 base; J trimming: 0 bases; junction bases outside the gene matches: 1. The CDR3 length is 16 residues. In germline, CDR1 is LNHNV, CDR2 YYDKDF (reference sequence).

The chain links TRBV9 to TRBJ1-1, with D unclear. Trimming left V 3 bases short and J 3 bases short, with 9 bases between. The CDR3 length is 13 residues. Germline V gene lookup returns CDR1 SGDLS and CDR2 YYNGEE. The CDR3 reads CASSENVDTEAFF. The CDR3 coding sequence is TGTGCCAGCAGCGAGAACGTCGACACTGAAGCTTTCTTT.

The rearrangement links TRBV15 to TRBJ2-5; D call uncertain. Germline V lookup: CDR1 LNHNV, CDR2 YYDKDF (reference sequence). The V gene lost 0 bases and the J gene lost 7 bases, with 9 bases spanning the gap. The CDR3 has 13 residues. The chain's CDR3 is CATSRDQDLTQYF. CDR3 bases: TGTGCCACCAGCAGAGATCAGGACCTGACCCAGTACTTC.

The rearrangement uses TRBV6-1 and TRBJ1-1; 7 positions match TRBD1. CDR1 MNHNS and CDR2 SASEGT come from the germline V gene. Trimming removed 7 bases from V and 7 bases from J; junction bases left unmatched: 6. This CDR3 is 12 amino acids long. CDR3 DNA: TGTGCCAGCACCCTGGGACAGCTTGAAGCTTTCTTT. Its translation is CASTLGQLEAFF.

This clone was seen only a few times. V is TRBV2 and J is TRBJ2-5; TRBD1 aligns across 9 bases. The germline gives CDR1 SNHLY, CDR2 FYNNEI. There are 14 residues in the CDR3. V trimming: 1 base; J trimming: 5 bases; junction bases outside the gene matches: 2. The CDR3 loop is CASSEDRGRETQYF. CDR3 bases: TGTGCCAGCAGTGAAGACAGGGGGCGCGAGACCCAGTACTTC. Supplemented by reference TRBV2 and TRBJ2-5, the full variable domain reads EPEVTQTPSHQVTQMGQEVILRCVPISNHLYFYWYRQILGQKVEFLVSFYNNEISEKSEIFDDQFSVERPDGSNFTLKIRSTKLEDSAMYFCASSEDRGRETQYFGPGTRLLVL.

The chain combines TRBV7-3 with TRBJ2-1; 11 bases map to TRBD2. The J segment lost 15 bases and the V segment lost 4 bases, leaving 11 bases of the junction unmatched. Looked up from germline, CDR1 is SGHTA and CDR2 is FQGTGA. The length of the CDR3 is 14 residues. CDR3 DNA: TGTGCCAGCAGCTCCCATACTAGCGGGGGTAAGCTGTTCTTC. It specifies CASSSHTSGGKLFF.

The chain joins TRBV30 to TRBJ2-1, with D perhaps assigned TRBD1 or TRBD2 (6 bases each). Looked up from germline, CDR1 is GTSNPN and CDR2 is SVGIG (reference sequence). V gave up 1 base and J gave up 0 bases, with 13 bases separating them. The CDR3 has 16 amino acids. This chain's CDR3 is CAWSGGGRSSYNEQFF. CDR3 nucleotides: TGTGCCTGGAGTGGAGGGGGGCGTAGCTCCTACAATGAGCAGTTCTTC.

A remark on this clone: This sample includes further DNA sequences coding for the same CDR3. The rearrangement uses TRBV27 and TRBJ1-2; D perhaps matches TRBD1 (6 bases). V lost 2 bases and J 2 bases, leaving 12 bases between the germline ends. The CDR3 spans 15 residues. Germline CDR1 and CDR2: MNHEY and SMNVEV (reference sequence). The DNA for the CDR3 is TGTGCCAGCAGTTTAGGGGGCAGCCCCAACTATGGCTACACCTTC. Its protein product is CASSLGGSPNYGYTF.

The CDR3 nucleotides are TGTGCCAGCAGTTTATCCCGGGGGGCGCACAGCAATCAGCCCCAGCATTTT. Amino acids: CASSLSRGAHSNQPQHF. The V call is TRBV27, the J call TRBJ1-5, with a possible D match to TRBD1 (6 bases). The CDR3 sequence is 17 residues long. The germline CDR1 and CDR2 sequences are MNHEY and SMNVEV (reference sequence). The V end lost 0 bases, the J end lost 1 base, and 13 bases lay between the germline ends.

The rearrangement uses TRBV4-1 and TRBJ1-6; D is perhaps TRBD1 (5 bases). V was trimmed by 2 bases and J by 8 bases, leaving 19 bases between them. The length of the CDR3 is 17 residues. Germline-derived CDR1 and CDR2 are MGHRA and YSYEKL. In DNA form, the CDR3 reads TGCGCCAGCAGCCAACCCCCCTGGGGAGGGGAGGATTCACCCCTCCACTTT. Its translation: CASSQPPWGGEDSPLHF.

The chain has TRBV11-2 and TRBJ2-3; 8 bases are shared with TRBD2. Germline CDR1 reads SGHAT; CDR2 reads FQNNGV. Trimming removed 5 bases from V and 0 bases from J; junction bases left unmatched: 4. The CDR3 extends over 15 amino acids. CDR3 region: CASSPGLGSTDTQYF. Written as DNA, the CDR3 is TGTGCCAGCAGCCCGGGACTAGGCAGCACAGATACGCAGTATTTT.

The chain is built from TRBV5-1 and TRBJ1-2; 9 nucleotides line up with TRBD1. J was trimmed by 1 base and V by 4 bases; bases with no gene match: 8. Germline V gene lookup returns CDR1 SGHRS and CDR2 YFSETQ. This CDR3 has 16 amino acids. CDR3 nucleotides: TGCGCCAGCAGCGCCGGACAGGGGCCCCGTAACTATGGCTACACCTTC. It encodes CASSAGQGPRNYGYTF.

This clone was seen a handful of times. The chain combines TRBV6-5 with TRBJ1-2; D not certain. Deletions cut 8 bases from V and 4 bases from J, with 17 bases between. Germline CDR1 MNHEY, CDR2 SVGAGI. This CDR3 contains 14 residues. The CDR3 loop is CASRAGVGFYGYTF. CDR3 sequence (DNA): TGTGCCAGCCGAGCGGGAGTAGGGTTCTATGGCTACACCTTC.

V usage is TRBV29-1 and J usage is TRBJ1-1; D unresolved. V was clipped by 5 bases and J by 0 bases, with 10 bases between them. In germline, CDR1 is SQVTM, CDR2 ANQGSEA. The CDR3 length is 13 residues. CDR3 in DNA: TGCAGCGTTAGACCGAGATTGAACACTGAAGCTTTCTTT. It encodes CSVRPRLNTEAFF.

This chain connects TRBV10-3 to TRBJ1-2; a weak D match, TRBD1 (5 bases). Trimming removed 1 base at V and 2 bases at J, with 14 bases between. Germline V gives CDR1 ENHRY, CDR2 SYGVKD. CDR3 length: 16 amino acids. CDR3 sequence: CAISEFFRRANYGYTF. The CDR3 DNA reads TGTGCCATCAGTGAGTTTTTTCGCAGGGCCAACTATGGCTACACCTTC.

The table lists this clone with a few counts. The J gene is TRBJ2-1, the V gene TRBV4-1; D may be TRBD1 (6 bases). V shed 3 bases and J shed 8 bases, with 20 bases lying between them. Germline V gene lookup returns CDR1 MGHRA and CDR2 YSYEKL. CDR3 size: 16 residues. In DNA, the CDR3 is TGCGCCAGCAGCCATACCGGGACACTCACAAGTTATGAGCAGTTCTTC. Translating it yields CASSHTGTLTSYEQFF.

The gene calls are TRBV15 and TRBJ1-6; D is unclear. Trimming took off 1 base at V and 7 bases at J, with 11 bases between the two ends. This CDR3 comprises 15 residues. Germline V gene lookup returns CDR1 LNHNV and CDR2 YYDKDF (reference sequence). In DNA, the CDR3 is TGTGCCACCAGCAGAGGAGTAATACGGAATTCACCCCTCCACTTT. Translating gives CATSRGVIRNSPLHF.

This clone was observed a handful of times. The V gene is TRBV7-2, the J gene TRBJ2-2; D gene uncertain. Germline values: CDR1 SGHTA, CDR2 FQGNSA. V was pared by 7 bases and J by 5 bases, with 11 bases between. The CDR3 extends over 13 amino acids. CDR3 sequence: CASTDRATGELFF. DNA for the CDR3: TGTGCCAGCACCGATCGGGCAACCGGGGAGCTGTTTTTT.

This clone was observed a single time. This chain connects TRBV25-1 to TRBJ1-2; TRBD1 is a possible D gene (5 bases). CDR1 and CDR2 from the germline V gene are MGHDK and SYGVNS. The V end was cut by 1 base, the J end by 3 bases, with 12 bases between. There are 15 residues in the CDR3. CDR3 sequence (DNA): TGTGCCAGCAGTGAATTTGGCAGGGAAGACTATGGCTACACCTTC. Amino acid sequence: CASSEFGREDYGYTF.

This clone was seen a handful of times. This chain uses TRBV4-2 with TRBJ1-1; D is undetermined. CDR3 size: 17 residues. The germline CDR1 and CDR2 sequences are LGHNA and YNFKEQ. Deletions cut 0 bases from V and 0 bases from J, with 14 bases between. CDR3 region: CASSQEQFSDVNTEAFF. CDR3 bases: TGTGCCAGCAGCCAAGAACAATTTTCGGACGTGAACACTGAAGCTTTCTTT.

This clone has only one observation. The CDR3 DNA reads TGCGCCAGCAGCCAATTTTTGGCTCAGCCCCAGCATTTT. Translation gives CASSQFLAQPQHF. V is TRBV4-1 and J is TRBJ1-5; D unresolved. CDR3 length equals 13 residues. The germline V and J ends were trimmed by 2 bases and 6 bases, with 8 bases remaining between them. Germline V lookup: CDR1 MGHRA, CDR2 YSYEKL.

This chain connects TRBV30 to TRBJ2-7; D assignment may be TRBD1 or TRBD2 (6 bases each). The CDR3 sequence is 12 residues long. Trimming removed 3 bases at V and 2 bases at J, with 8 bases between. Germline values: CDR1 GTSNPN, CDR2 SVGIG (reference sequence). As DNA, the CDR3 is TGTGCCTGGAGAAGGGGGGCCTACGAGCAGTACTTC. Translation gives CAWRRGAYEQYF.

This clone was found once. Distinct nucleotide sequences in the sample also encode this CDR3. V usage is TRBV30 and J usage is TRBJ1-1; D is undetermined. Trimming removed 0 bases at V and 1 base at J, with 3 bases between. Germline assignment: CDR1 GTSNPN and CDR2 SVGIG (reference sequence). The CDR3 contains 12 residues. For the CDR3, the DNA is TGTGCCTGGAGTGTTGGGAACACTGAAGCTTTCTTT. Its translation: CAWSVGNTEAFF.

The table lists this clone with a few counts. This chain joins TRBV29-1 and TRBJ1-1; a weak D match, TRBD1 (5 bases). This CDR3 comprises 15 residues. Trimming removed 1 base from V and 4 bases from J, with 16 bases in between. From germline, CDR1 is SQVTM and CDR2 ANQGSEA. The CDR3 DNA reads TGCAGCGTTGAAGGCCGACAGAAAGGTAGCACTGAAGCTTTCTTT. It yields the protein CSVEGRQKGSTEAFF.